Each of the 27 T cell receptor beta chains below was sequenced from the same sample in a study of blood T cells in healthy people across ages. For the second PCR, which ran for about 7 to 11 cycles, a sample-barcoded 5' primer and a J-beta primer mix were used. TCRdb ran MiXCR on the 5' RACE reads and lists one entry per CDR3 protein. The sample yields roughly 720,000 distinct CDR3 sequences, about 55% seen once. Sample: blood. These receptors all stem from a man older than 75 in good health.

There are a few counts of this clonotype. This chain joins TRBV28 and TRBJ2-3, with a weak D call TRBD2 (6 bases). The CDR3 extends over 16 amino acids. V lost 2 bases to trimming and J lost 1 base, with 13 bases between them. Germline V lookup: CDR1 MDHEN, CDR2 SYDVKM. The CDR3 spells CASSLGEAGRTDTQYF. The CDR3 region has the DNA TGTGCCAGCAGTTTAGGCGAAGCGGGCCGCACAGATACGCAGTATTTT.

The gene calls are TRBV7-2 and TRBJ2-5; 11 positions match TRBD2. The DNA end is a closer match to TRBJ2-7, so the J assignment may be wrong. Germline values: CDR1 SGHTA, CDR2 FQGNSA. This CDR3 region has 15 residues. The CDR3 coding sequence is TGTGCCAGCAGCCCTCTGACTAGCGGGACTAGCGAGCAGTACTTC. Protein: CASSPLTSGTSEQYF.

This clonotype appeared many times. The chain joins TRBV25-1 to TRBJ1-2; possibly TRBD1 for D (5 bases). The CDR3 has 13 residues. Per the germline V gene, CDR1 is MGHDK and CDR2 is SYGVNS. The V gene lost 4 bases and the J gene lost 3 bases, with 9 bases spanning the gap. CDR3 amino acids: CASSVGLDYGYTF. The CDR3 coding sequence is TGTGCCAGCAGTGTGGGGCTCGACTATGGCTACACCTTC.

V is TRBV19 and J is TRBJ2-5; D unclear. The CDR3 is made up of 13 amino acids. V lost 0 bases and J lost 11, with 13 bases in between. Germline assignment: CDR1 LNHDA and CDR2 SQIVND (reference sequence). The DNA for the CDR3 is TGTGCCAGTAGTATAGAAGCTTCTCATGAGCAGTACTTC. Amino acid sequence: CASSIEASHEQYF.

J is TRBJ2-4 and V is TRBV25-1; possibly TRBD2 for D (6 bases). Between the trimmed V and J ends, which lost 6 bases and 3 bases, there was a span of 15 bases. This CDR3 region has 15 residues. The V gene's germline CDR1 is MGHDK and CDR2 SYGVNS. The DNA for the CDR3 is TGTGCCAGCAGCAGAGGAGGGCTAGGCAAAAACATTCAGTACTTC. This codes for CASSRGGLGKNIQYF. The complete variable domain, with remaining parts taken from reference TRBV25-1 and TRBJ2-4, reads EADIYQTPRYLVIGTGKKITLECSQTMGHDKMYWYQQDPGMELHLIHYSYGVNSTEKGDLSSESTVSRIRTEHFPLTLESARPSHTSQYLCASSRGGLGKNIQYFGAGTRLSVL.

The chain employs TRBV7-6 and TRBJ2-7; D possibly corresponds to TRBD2 (6 bases). The tail of the sequence fits TRBJ2-5 better, so the J call may be wrong. The CDR3 has 14 residues. The V gene's germline CDR1 is SGHVS and CDR2 FNYEAQ. The CDR3 DNA follows: TGTGCCAGCAGCTTATTAGCAAGCGGGGAGACCCAGTACTTC. This translates into CASSLLASGETQYF.

J is TRBJ1-6 and V is TRBV10-2; 9 nucleotides agree with TRBD1. The CDR3 sequence is 15 residues long. The junction had 9 bases not matched to a gene; V was cut back by 7 bases and J by 8 bases. Germline V gene data show CDR1 as WSHSY and CDR2 as SAAADI. CDR3 loop: CASNMDRGRDSPLHF. The CDR3 nucleotides read TGCGCCAGCAATATGGACAGGGGAAGAGATTCACCCCTCCACTTT.

J is TRBJ2-6 and V is TRBV28; D is uncertain. CDR1 is MDHEN, CDR2 SYDVKM, per germline. V gave up 2 bases and J gave up 2 bases, with 7 bases separating them. The CDR3 contains 15 residues. CDR3: CASSLRRPGANVLTF. The CDR3 DNA sequence: TGTGCCAGCAGTTTAAGACGACCTGGGGCCAACGTCCTGACTTTC.

This clonotype has a handful of counts. This sequence joins TRBV25-1 and TRBJ1-2; D is uncertain. Per the germline V gene, CDR1 is MGHDK and CDR2 is SYGVNS. V lost 2 bases and J 7 bases, leaving 8 bases between the germline ends. The CDR3 totals 12 residues. CDR3 loop: CASSEVVGGYTF. CDR3 coding DNA: TGTGCCAGCAGTGAAGTCGTGGGTGGCTACACCTTC.

V and J are TRBV5-4 and TRBJ2-5, with 9 bases that match TRBD1. The DNA matches TRBJ2-7 better at its end, which makes the J call doubtful. Per germline, CDR1 SGHNT and CDR2 YYREEE (reference sequence). This CDR3 has 15 residues. The CDR3: CASKLAGTGNNEQYF. The CDR3 DNA follows: TGTGCCAGCAAACTAGCCGGGACAGGGAACAACGAGCAGTACTTC.

This clonotype was picked up a small number of times. This chain links TRBV28 with TRBJ2-4, with 7 positions matching TRBD2. V gave up 6 bases and J gave up 8 bases; unmatched junction bases: 16. The CDR3 spans 16 residues. CDR1 MDHEN and CDR2 SYDVKM come from the germline V gene. The CDR3 DNA is TGTGCCAGCAGGGCGTTTCGACTAGCACTCCGGGACATTCAGTACTTC. It encodes CASRAFRLALRDIQYF.

The rearrangement joins TRBV5-1 to TRBJ1-6, with TRBD1 as a possible D gene (6 bases). Trimming shortened V by 0 bases and J by 9 bases, and 13 bases separated the two germline ends. Germline lookup yields CDR1 SGHRS and CDR2 YFSETQ. The CDR3 has 15 amino acids. DNA for the CDR3: TGCGCCAGCAGCTTGGGCGAGGGGGGGAGTTCACCCCTCCACTTT. The encoded protein is CASSLGEGGSSPLHF.

The chain recombines TRBV10-3 with TRBJ2-5; D call uncertain. CDR3 length: 14 residues. Looked up from germline, CDR1 is ENHRY and CDR2 is SYGVKD. V was shortened by 6 bases and J by 0 bases, with 11 bases between the two germline ends. The CDR3 protein is CAISHSVNQETQYF. DNA for the CDR3: TGTGCCATCAGCCACTCCGTCAACCAAGAGACCCAGTACTTC.

The DNA for the CDR3 is TGCAGCGCGCGAGGAGGGACCAGCTACGAGCAGTACTTC. It is translated as CSARGGTSYEQYF. V usage is TRBV29-1 and J usage is TRBJ2-7; maybe TRBD2 (6 bases). The V gene's germline CDR1 is SQVTM and CDR2 ANQGSEA. Trimming took 7 bases from V and 3 from J, leaving 16 bases between them. This CDR3 region has 13 residues.

This chain connects TRBV18 to TRBJ1-6; possibly TRBD1 for D (5 bases). CDR1 and CDR2 (germline): KGHSH, LQKENI. V was trimmed by 3 bases and J by 13 bases, leaving 16 bases between them. The CDR3 length is 14 residues. Here the CDR3 reads CASSPDGTINPLHF. CDR3 nucleotide sequence: TGTGCCAGCTCACCCGACGGGACGATCAATCCCCTCCACTTT.

The chain couples TRBV2 to TRBJ2-3, with D perhaps matching TRBD2 (5 bases). The ends were cut back, 3 bases at V and 14 bases at J, with 21 bases in the middle. In germline, CDR1 is SNHLY, CDR2 FYNNEI. The CDR3 has 14 residues. This CDR3 reads CASSEDFSHRYAYF. The CDR3 region has the DNA TGTGCCAGCAGTGAGGACTTTTCGCACAGATACGCGTATTTT.

J is TRBJ2-5 and V is TRBV20-1; 11 bases are shared with TRBD2. The CDR3 has 16 residues. Germline V gene sequence: CDR1 DFQATT, CDR2 SNEGSKA (reference sequence). V gave up 1 base and J gave up 2 bases; unmatched junction bases: 6. The CDR3 nucleotides read TGCAGTGCTAGAGCCGCCCGACTAGCGGGACAAGAGACCCAGTACTTC. Residues: CSARAARLAGQETQYF.

The genes are TRBV5-1 and TRBJ2-5, with 11 nucleotides matching TRBD2. This CDR3 spans 15 amino acids. CDR1 SGHRS and CDR2 YFSETQ come from the germline V gene. The trim removed 5 bases at V and 13 bases at J, leaving 16 bases unmatched. CDR3 amino acids: CASRSSSGTSGSRYF. The CDR3 DNA reads as TGCGCCAGCAGGAGCTCTTCGGGAACTAGCGGGAGCAGGTACTTC.

The V gene is TRBV5-1, the J gene TRBJ1-6, with D uncertain. CDR3 size: 14 residues. V was shortened by 6 bases and J by 6 bases, with 13 bases between the two germline ends. Germline V gene lookup returns CDR1 SGHRS and CDR2 YFSETQ. CDR3 loop: CASKEVLSNSPLHF. CDR3 nucleotides: TGCGCCAGCAAAGAGGTGCTGAGTAATTCACCCCTCCACTTT.

This clonotype was seen a few times. The chain uses TRBV7-3 and TRBJ2-3; D gene unclear. CDR1 and CDR2 (germline): SGHTA, FQGTGA. The CDR3 is 16 amino acids. Trimming removed 1 base at V and 0 bases at J, with 11 bases between. The CDR3 here is CASSLSALPSTDTQYF. The DNA for the CDR3 is TGTGCCAGCAGCTTAAGCGCGCTACCCAGCACAGATACGCAGTATTTT.

This clonotype occurred once. This rearrangement joins TRBV24-1 to TRBJ2-1; 7 nucleotides agree with TRBD2. TRBJ2-7 explains the end of the DNA better; the J call may be wrong. This CDR3 region has 15 residues. From germline, CDR1 is KGHDR and CDR2 SFDVKD. The CDR3 protein is CATSDPSGEYNEQYF. The CDR3 DNA follows: TGTGCCACCAGTGATCCTAGCGGAGAGTACAATGAGCAGTACTTC.

The chain uses TRBV6-2 or TRBV6-3 and TRBJ2-6; 7 nucleotides match TRBD2. Germline CDR1 MNHEY, CDR2 SVGEGT. The CDR3 spans 14 residues. The V and J ends lost 2 bases and 10 bases, in that order; junction bases with no gene match: 5. The CDR3 loop is CASSYRWGGNVLTF. The CDR3, as DNA: TGTGCCAGCAGTTACCGATGGGGAGGGAACGTCCTGACTTTC.

The CDR3 is CASSYGKSGGNEQFF. As DNA, the CDR3 is TGTGCCAGCAGCTACGGAAAATCAGGGGGCAATGAGCAGTTCTTC. The rearrangement joins TRBV13 to TRBJ2-1, with 7 bases identical to TRBD1. Losses at the gene ends were 4 bases for V and 6 bases for J; bases not matched to a gene: 9. Germline V CDR1 and CDR2: PRHDT, FYEKMQ (reference sequence). The CDR3 runs 15 residues. The variable domain in full, completed from reference TRBV13 and TRBJ2-1, reads AAGVIQSPRHLIKEKRETATLKCYPIPRHDTVYWYQQGPGQDPQFLISFYEKMQSDKGSIPDRFSAQQFSDYHSELNMSSLELGDSALYFCASSYGKSGGNEQFFGPGTRLTVL.

This clonotype came up a few times. J is TRBJ2-1 and V is TRBV20-1; D ambiguous. The V end was cut by 6 bases, the J end by 0 bases, with 6 bases between. The CDR3 is 12 amino acids. Germline V gives CDR1 DFQATT, CDR2 SNEGSKA (reference sequence). The CDR3 protein is CSAQSSYNEQFF. The CDR3 nucleotides read TGCAGTGCCCAGAGCTCCTACAATGAGCAGTTCTTC.

This chain links TRBV7-2 with TRBJ1-1; maybe TRBD1 (5 bases). CDR3 length equals 13 residues. Per the germline V gene, CDR1 is SGHTA and CDR2 is FQGNSA. Trimming cost V 11 bases and J 1 base, with 14 bases left between them. The DNA of the CDR3 is TGTGCCGGTGGGCAGGGCGGGAACACTGAAGCTTTCTTT. Residues: CAGGQGGNTEAFF.

This clonotype has just a few counts. The V gene is TRBV27, the J gene TRBJ2-1; D is unclear. This CDR3 is built from 13 residues. V gave up 3 bases and J gave up 14 bases, with 17 bases separating them. Germline CDR1 reads MNHEY; CDR2 reads SMNVEV (reference sequence). The CDR3 spells CASSFTPTSNEFF. The CDR3 bases are TGTGCCAGCAGTTTTACACCAACCTCGAACGAGTTCTTC.

This clonotype has just a few counts. This rearrangement joins TRBV20-1 to TRBJ2-7; D gene unclear. Germline V gene sequence: CDR1 DFQATT, CDR2 SNEGSKA (reference sequence). The CDR3 has 14 amino acids. The V end was cut by 2 bases, the J end by 2 bases, with 13 bases between. In DNA, the CDR3 is TGCAGTGCTAGATCCCCGTCCGGACCCTACGAGCAGTACTTC. It translates to CSARSPSGPYEQYF.